Below, 16 T cell receptor beta chains from the same sample are listed, as sequenced in a study of T cell responses to AZD1222 COVID-19 vaccine. TCRdb keeps only in-frame clones here, not all; method: immunoSEQ multiplex PCR. The sample lists about 160,000 clones; roughly 90% were seen once. The sequencing here drew on peripheral blood, taken 28 days after the second AZD1222 dose. Source of these receptors: an adult who received the AZD1222 COVID-19 vaccine.

The V gene is TRBV6-5, the J gene TRBJ1-5; the D is unclear. From germline, CDR1 is MNHEY and CDR2 SVGAGI. V lost 0 bases to trimming and J lost 0 bases, with 6 bases between them. The CDR3 loop spans 15 amino acids. The CDR3 loop reads CASSYSYSSNQPQHF. CDR3 nucleotide sequence: TGTGCCAGCAGTTACTCTTACAGTAGCAATCAGCCCCAGCATTTT.

This chain joins TRBV20-1 and TRBJ2-7; 13 bases map to TRBD2. V lost 3 bases, J lost 3 bases, and 23 bases stayed unmatched. The germline gives CDR1 DFQATT, CDR2 SNEGSKA (reference sequence). The CDR3 is 21 amino acids. The CDR3 spells CSASSSSAGTSGEGLYYEQYF. The CDR3 bases are TGCAGTGCTAGTTCTTCCTCCGCCGGGACTAGCGGGGAAGGCCTATACTACGAGCAGTACTTC.

The V call is TRBV18, the J call TRBJ1-4; TRBD1 aligns across 7 bases. The junction had 6 bases not matched to a gene; V was cut back by 4 bases and J by 7 bases. CDR1 is KGHSH, CDR2 LQKENI, per germline. The CDR3 has 14 residues. CDR3 residues: CASSQGGWGEKLFF. CDR3 DNA: TGTGCCAGCTCACAAGGGGGCTGGGGTGAAAAACTGTTTTTT.

The genes are TRBV25-1 and TRBJ1-1, with D unclear. The germline gives CDR1 MGHDK, CDR2 SYGVNS. This CDR3 has 12 amino acids. The V gene lost 7 bases and the J gene lost 7 bases, with 13 bases spanning the gap. CDR3 loop: CASIYPPLEAFF. CDR3 DNA sequence: TGTGCCAGCATATATCCCCCCCTTGAAGCTTTCTTT.

The chain combines TRBV19 with TRBJ1-1; D not resolved. The CDR3 has 13 residues. V was cut by 4 bases and J by 11 bases, with 17 bases left in between. Per germline, CDR1 LNHDA and CDR2 SQIVND (reference sequence). CDR3 protein: CASSRTDAVWAFF. The CDR3 nucleotides read TGTGCCAGTAGTAGGACCGATGCCGTGTGGGCTTTCTTT.

The chain is built from TRBV5-5 and TRBJ1-6; D may be TRBD1 (6 bases). The V and J ends lost 0 bases and 0 bases respectively, with 7 bases between them. The CDR3 totals 16 residues. Germline assignment: CDR1 SGHKS and CDR2 YYEKEE (reference sequence). CDR3 sequence reads: CASSLGTASYNSPLHF. For the CDR3, the DNA is TGTGCCAGCAGCTTGGGGACAGCCTCCTATAATTCACCCCTCCACTTT.

This clone was seen once. J is TRBJ1-4 and V is TRBV5-4, with 8 bases that match TRBD1. CDR1 and CDR2 from the germline V gene are SGHNT and YYREEE (reference sequence). Trimming removed 4 bases from V and 3 bases from J; junction bases left unmatched: 5. The CDR3 is made up of 15 amino acids. CDR3 region: CASSGSTGANEKLFF. CDR3 bases: TGTGCCAGCAGCGGTTCGACAGGGGCTAATGAAAAACTGTTTTTT.

This sequence joins TRBV7-9 and TRBJ2-1; 7 positions agree with TRBD2. CDR3 length: 13 amino acids. With 1 base clipped from V and 10 bases from J, the junction kept 4 bases outside the gene matches. CDR1 is SEHNR and CDR2 is FQNEAQ in the germline V gene (reference sequence). This CDR3 is CASSLVSREEQFF. In nucleotides, the CDR3 is TGTGCCAGCAGCTTAGTTTCGCGGGAGGAGCAGTTCTTC.

V and J are TRBV19 and TRBJ1-6; weak D call: TRBD1 (5 bases). CDR1 LNHDA and CDR2 SQIVND come from the germline V gene (reference sequence). The ends were cut back, 3 bases at V and 0 bases at J, with 12 bases in the middle. The CDR3 loop spans 17 amino acids. The chain's CDR3 is CASSMGRLASYNSPLHF. The DNA for the CDR3 is TGTGCCAGTAGTATGGGGCGGTTAGCCTCCTATAATTCACCCCTCCACTTT.

This chain uses TRBV10-3 with TRBJ1-6; D gene ambiguous. CDR1 ENHRY and CDR2 SYGVKD come from the germline V gene. This CDR3 contains 16 residues. Trimming took 1 base from V and 7 from J, leaving 14 bases between them. The CDR3 here is CAISEYQPGQNSPLHF. The CDR3 DNA sequence: TGTGCCATCAGTGAGTACCAACCGGGCCAAAATTCACCCCTCCACTTT.

The chain has TRBV14 and TRBJ1-4; D gene uncertain. The CDR3 runs to 18 residues. Germline V lookup: CDR1 SGHDN, CDR2 FVKESK. V lost 2 bases and J 7 bases, leaving 23 bases between the germline ends. DNA for the CDR3: TGTGCCAGCAGCCAACGTCGGCAGGCCTCAGTTTGGGGTGAAAAACTGTTTTTT. Encoded protein: CASSQRRQASVWGEKLFF.

V and J are TRBV3-1 (or the pseudogene TRBV3-2) and TRBJ2-1; TRBD2 aligns across 9 bases. Germline V gives CDR1 LGHDT, CDR2 YNNKEL (reference sequence). V shed 0 bases, J shed 5 bases, and the junction held 17 bases outside the gene matches. This CDR3 has 20 residues. The chain's CDR3 is CASSQDEGLAGSLTDNEQFF. CDR3 in DNA: TGTGCCAGCAGCCAAGACGAAGGGCTAGCGGGGAGCTTGACGGACAATGAGCAGTTCTTC.

This chain connects TRBV3-1 (or the pseudogene TRBV3-2) to TRBJ2-2; no clear D gene. This CDR3 comprises 12 residues. Germline CDR1 is LGHDT and CDR2 is YNNKEL (reference sequence). Trimming shortened V by 4 bases and J by 2 bases, and 2 bases separated the two germline ends. CDR3 sequence reads: CASSPNTGELFF. DNA of the CDR3: TGTGCCAGCAGCCCTAACACCGGGGAGCTGTTTTTT.

This chain connects TRBV3-1 (or the pseudogene TRBV3-2) to TRBJ2-5, with a tentative D call TRBD1 (5 bases). The CDR3 is 16 residues long. Trimming took off 4 bases at V and 4 bases at J, with 19 bases between the two ends. Germline loops: CDR1 LGHDT, CDR2 YNNKEL (reference sequence). The CDR3 here is CASSPNTGKGVETQYF. CDR3 nucleotide sequence: TGTGCCAGCAGCCCCAATACGGGCAAAGGGGTAGAGACCCAGTACTTC.

J is TRBJ1-1 and V is TRBV18, with a possible D match to TRBD1 (5 bases). Trimming took off 5 bases at V and 0 bases at J, with 16 bases between the two ends. The CDR3 has 16 residues. Germline values: CDR1 KGHSH, CDR2 LQKENI. CDR3 loop: CASSSVRDSMNTEAFF. The CDR3 DNA follows: TGTGCCAGCTCATCTGTCCGGGACTCTATGAACACTGAAGCTTTCTTT.

DNA of the CDR3: TGCGCCAGCAGCCCCCGGGGGATTAATGAAAAACTGTTTTTT. Translating it yields CASSPRGINEKLFF. The genes are TRBV4-1 and TRBJ1-4, with D perhaps matching TRBD1 (5 bases). CDR1 is MGHRA and CDR2 is YSYEKL in the germline V gene. Trimming took 4 bases from V and 4 from J, leaving 10 bases between them. The CDR3 loop spans 14 amino acids.